The next 22 T cell receptor beta chains were all read from a single sample in a study of T cell repertoires in cytomegalovirus infection. TCRdb reprocessed the reads with MiXCR, giving one entry per CDR3 protein. The profile covers about 890,000 distinct CDR3 sequences, with roughly 30% appearing a single time and around 15% taken by the ten largest. No cognate antigen is known for these TCRs. The source was cultured CD8+ T cells from PBMCs, collected from culture after CMV antigen stimulation. The receptors derive from a human donor in good health (CMV status not recorded). Some clones in this sample may be carry-over from other donors' samples.

This chain connects TRBV28 to TRBJ1-5, with 10 bases fitting TRBD1. Germline CDR1 MDHEN, CDR2 SYDVKM. This CDR3 spans 16 amino acids. The V and J ends lost 7 bases and 1 base, in that order; junction bases with no gene match: 7. The CDR3 DNA is TGTGCCAGCACCCCCCGGACAGGGGGAAGCAATCAGCCCCAGCATTTT. Translated: CASTPRTGGSNQPQHF.

This clonotype was observed a handful of times. The rearrangement links TRBV11-2 to TRBJ2-5, with 9 bases that match TRBD2. Germline lookup yields CDR1 SGHAT and CDR2 FQNNGV. The V gene end was trimmed by 1 base and the J gene end by 3 bases; junction bases not matched to a gene: 6. The length of the CDR3 is 16 residues. Written as DNA, the CDR3 is TGTGCCAGCAGCTTAGTCCTAGCGGGGTTGGAAGAGACCCAGTACTTC. Amino acids: CASSLVLAGLEETQYF.

Concerning this clonotype: One junction end does not reproduce the germline sequence, and a read error may be involved. V and J are TRBV7-2 and TRBJ1-1; 10 nucleotides align to TRBD1. CDR1 is SGHTA, CDR2 FQGNSA, per germline. CDR3 length: 18 residues. The CDR3 loop reads CASSLEGQGSRRNTDAFF. The CDR3 nucleotides are TGTGCCAGCAGCTTAGAGGGACAGGGGAGCCGCCGGAACACTGATGCTTTCTTT.

This clonotype was counted a few times. The chain uses TRBV6-4 and TRBJ1-5, with a tentative D call TRBD1 (5 bases). Germline assignment: CDR1 MRHNA and CDR2 SNTAGT. The CDR3 runs 13 residues. V lost 10 bases and J lost 6, with 16 bases in between. As DNA, the CDR3 is TGTGCCACCGGGGCGGGGGAAGGTCAGCCCCAGCATTTT. Its translation is CATGAGEGQPQHF.

There are a few counts of this clonotype. V usage is TRBV6-5 and J usage is TRBJ1-6; 12 bases fit TRBD1. J gave up 7 bases and V 4 bases, and 2 bases lay outside the gene matches. The CDR3 has 15 amino acids. From germline, CDR1 is MNHEY and CDR2 SVGAGI. This CDR3 is CASSFGTGGNSPLHF. The CDR3 DNA reads TGTGCCAGCAGTTTCGGGACAGGGGGCAATTCACCCCTCCACTTT.

This clonotype turned up a few times. The rearrangement uses TRBV24-1 and TRBJ1-1, with D hard to call. The germline gives CDR1 KGHDR, CDR2 SFDVKD. The CDR3 totals 14 residues. V was cut by 3 bases and J by 7 bases, with 14 bases left in between. The CDR3 DNA sequence: TGTGCCACCAGTGATCGGACGTCGTTGGGTGAAGCTTTCTTT. Translated: CATSDRTSLGEAFF.

This clonotype has a count of ten or more. V gene TRBV7-2 combines with J gene TRBJ2-5; D not certain. Per the germline V gene, CDR1 is SGHTA and CDR2 is FQGNSA. This CDR3 has 14 residues. V lost 3 bases to trimming and J lost 2 bases, with 10 bases between them. The DNA for the CDR3 is TGTGCCAGCAGCTTCGGAAGCGCACAAGAGACCCAGTACTTC. It specifies CASSFGSAQETQYF.

The chain employs TRBV15 and TRBJ1-1, with D perhaps TRBD1 (5 bases). The CDR3 is 15 amino acids. Germline V CDR1 and CDR2: LNHNV, YYDKDF (reference sequence). V lost 0 bases and J lost 4, with 12 bases in between. CDR3: CATSRDRKGSTEAFF. The CDR3 DNA sequence: TGTGCCACCAGCAGAGATCGGAAGGGGAGCACTGAAGCTTTCTTT.

This clonotype has at least ten counts. The chain is built from TRBV6-1 and TRBJ2-6, with no clear D. There are 15 residues in the CDR3. Per germline, CDR1 MNHNS and CDR2 SASEGT. The ends were cut back, 2 bases at V and 0 bases at J, with 5 bases in the middle. CDR3 loop: CASSESTSGANVLTF. The DNA for the CDR3 is TGTGCCAGCAGTGAAAGTACCTCTGGGGCCAACGTCCTGACTTTC.

The chain employs TRBV12-3 or TRBV12-4 and TRBJ1-2; no clear D. Trimming stripped 3 bases from V and 2 bases from J, with 10 bases between. CDR3 length equals 14 residues. The CDR3 DNA follows: TGTGCCAGCAGTTTTTGGCCGGGCAACTATGGCTACACCTTC. Residues: CASSFWPGNYGYTF.

This clonotype has at least ten counts. This chain joins TRBV7-9 and TRBJ1-1; 7 bases are a match to TRBD1. Germline V gene lookup returns CDR1 SEHNR and CDR2 FQNEAQ (reference sequence). The CDR3 contains 14 residues. Trimming removed 5 bases from V and 0 bases from J; junction bases left unmatched: 3. The CDR3 region has the DNA TGTGCCAGCAGCCCACAGGGGCTGAACACTGAAGCTTTCTTT. This gives the protein CASSPQGLNTEAFF.

The gene calls are TRBV6-5 and TRBJ2-7; D unresolved. The CDR3 has 14 residues. Germline CDR1 and CDR2: MNHEY and SVGAGI. Deletions cut 5 bases from V and 1 base from J, with 12 bases between. CDR3 nucleotide sequence: TGTGCCAGCAGTCTTATAGTGGGGTCCTACGAGCAGTACTTC. Translating it yields CASSLIVGSYEQYF.

The chain is built from TRBV6-1 and TRBJ1-1; unclear D gene. The germline V gene encodes CDR1 MNHNS and CDR2 SASEGT. The length of the CDR3 is 14 residues. Trimming pared 6 bases from V and 8 bases from J, leaving 19 bases between. CDR3 residues: CASRKALGNSEAFF. In DNA form, the CDR3 reads TGTGCCAGCAGGAAAGCCCTTGGGAACAGCGAAGCTTTCTTT.

This clonotype was observed a handful of times. This chain connects TRBV5-1 to TRBJ2-1; 8 bases match TRBD2. Per the germline V gene, CDR1 is SGHRS and CDR2 is YFSETQ. This CDR3 contains 15 residues. V lost 2 bases and J lost 4; bases outside the gene matches: 5. CDR3 in DNA: TGCGCCAGCAGCTTTAGAGCGGGAGAATACAATGAGCAGTTCTTC. Amino acids: CASSFRAGEYNEQFF.

This clonotype turned up a few times. The chain has TRBV12-3 or TRBV12-4 and TRBJ1-1, with TRBD1 matching 7 bases. This CDR3 comprises 15 residues. Trimming cost V 7 bases and J 1 base; bases outside gene matches: 9. The DNA for the CDR3 is TGTGCCAGCACTACAGGGGCCATCCAGAACACTGAAGCTTTCTTT. This sequence encodes CASTTGAIQNTEAFF.

The chain carries TRBV7-9 and TRBJ2-7; weak D call: TRBD2 (6 bases). Germline V lookup: CDR1 SEHNR, CDR2 FQNEAQ (reference sequence). The CDR3 is made up of 16 amino acids. Trimming removed 2 bases from V and 0 bases from J, with 14 bases in between. The CDR3: CASSLCLARSSYEQYV. The DNA of the CDR3 is TGTGCCAGCAGCTTATGTCTAGCGAGGAGCTCCTACGAGCAGTACGTC.

This clonotype showed up just once. This chain joins TRBV12-5 and TRBJ1-4; tentative D call: TRBD1 (6 bases). CDR3 length equals 14 residues. CDR1 and CDR2 from the germline V gene are LGHNT and FRNRAP. Trimming pared 11 bases from V and 8 bases from J, leaving 21 bases between. This CDR3 is CARLTGDRTEKLFF. The DNA of the CDR3 is TGTGCTCGATTAACGGGCGACAGGACCGAAAAACTGTTTTTT.

This clonotype was found many times. The chain recombines TRBV7-6 with TRBJ1-1; D is uncertain. The length of the CDR3 is 12 residues. V shed 1 base and J shed 4 bases, with 4 bases lying between them. CDR1 is SGHVS, CDR2 FNYEAQ, per germline. CDR3 in DNA: TGTGCCAGCAGCTTAGACCTCACTGAAGCTTTCTTT. It translates to CASSLDLTEAFF.

There are many counts of this clonotype. The chain couples TRBV4-1 to TRBJ1-2; D perhaps matches TRBD1 (6 bases). This CDR3 comprises 19 residues. Germline CDR1 is MGHRA and CDR2 is YSYEKL. V lost 0 bases and J 2 bases, leaving 22 bases between the germline ends. The CDR3 region has the DNA TGCGCCAGCAGCCAAGATGGTCGGCAGGGGACCCCTTGGAACTATGGCTACACCTTC. It encodes CASSQDGRQGTPWNYGYTF.

V and J are TRBV19 and TRBJ2-1; 9 bases agree with TRBD2. Looked up from germline, CDR1 is LNHDA and CDR2 is SQIVND (reference sequence). The CDR3 is 16 residues long. V gave up 1 base and J gave up 0 bases; unmatched junction bases: 1. The CDR3 protein is CASSIVAGDSYNEQFF. Written as DNA, the CDR3 is TGTGCCAGTAGTATAGTAGCGGGGGACTCCTACAATGAGCAGTTCTTC.

The chain recombines TRBV9 with TRBJ2-1, with 8 positions matching TRBD2. Trimming cost V 4 bases and J 5 bases; bases outside gene matches: 8. CDR3 length: 15 amino acids. Per the germline V gene, CDR1 is SGDLS and CDR2 is YYNGEE. As DNA, the CDR3 is TGTGCCAGCAGCCTTAGCGGGGTCGGAAACAATGAGCAGTTCTTC. It translates to CASSLSGVGNNEQFF. Filled out from reference TRBV9 and TRBJ2-1, the complete variable domain reads DSGVTQTPKHLITATGQRVTLRCSPRSGDLSVYWYQQSLDQGLQFLIQYYNGEERAKGNILERFSAQQFPDLHSELNLSSLELGDSALYFCASSLSGVGNNEQFFGPGTRLTVL.

This clonotype was recorded many times. Here the CDR3 DNA reads TGTGCCAGCAGCTCCCGACTAGCGGGGGACAATGAGCAGTTCTTC. The encoded protein is CASSSRLAGDNEQFF. The genes are TRBV11-3 and TRBJ2-1; the match to TRBD2 covers 12 bases. The junction had 3 bases not matched to a gene; V was cut back by 4 bases and J by 5 bases. Per the germline V gene, CDR1 is SGHNT and CDR2 is YENEEA. This CDR3 region has 15 residues.